This T cell receptor (beta chain) was documented in a study of blood T cell repertoires in COVID-19. Study-wide background: Some COVID-19 samples were acute and others convalescent; all came from the United States, Italy and Spain. PBMCs, B-cell-depleted T cells, or T cells provided the cDNA or gDNA that made up the material.

After removal of 0 bases from V and 5 bases from J, the junction contained 4 bases not matched to a gene. CDR3 length: 15 residues. Germline lookup yields CDR1 MGHRA and CDR2 YSYEKL. How the authors handled the data: Amplified reference gene primers provided the basis for estimating nucleated cell counts. The table came from immunoSEQ multiplex PCR; TCRdb's copy has only in-frame clones and leaves some out. V and J calls and clone size follow that table, whereas D and trimming were derived from the DNA. This table holds about 19,000 clones, about 90% found once. This clone was seen just once. This rearrangement joins TRBV4-1 to TRBJ2-1, with 7 positions matching TRBD2. The sample taken for sequencing was peripheral blood. The TCR originated in a human donor in a cohort sampled during active COVID-19. The CDR3 coding sequence is TGCGCCAGCAGCCAAGAACAGCGGGACCACAATGAGCAGTTCTTC. This gives the protein CASSQEQRDHNEQFF.